This entry lists 18 T cell receptor beta chains sequenced from one sample in a study of blood T cell repertoires in COVID-19 (dated by TCRdb to 2020 to 2021). To prepare the library, the immunoSEQ multiplex PCR assay was applied. Entries here come from immuneACCESS through TCRdb and include only in-frame sequences with V and J called. Some clones fail to appear in such tables; in the studies checked, an unresolved V gene covers under half of the shortfall, and the cause of the remainder is unknown. This sample holds fewer than 500,000 clones; 70% to 90% were observed only once. The top ten hold over 1.5% of the sample. The sequenced sample consisted of PBMCs or T cells enriched from blood (not recorded which). These receptor sequences come from a woman between 18 and 30 years old with acute COVID-19.

The gene calls are TRBV29-1 and TRBJ1-2, with D perhaps TRBD1 (5 bases). This CDR3 has 10 residues. V lost 6 bases and J lost 8, with 10 bases in between. The germline gives CDR1 SQVTM, CDR2 ANQGSEA. The CDR3 DNA reads TGCAGCGTCTCGACAGACGGCTACACCTTC. This codes for CSVSTDGYTF. The full variable domain, with the rest looked up from reference TRBV29-1 and TRBJ1-2, is SAVISQKPSRDICQRGTSLTIQCQVDSQVTMMFWYRQQPGQSLTLIATANQGSEATYESGFVIDKFPISRPNLTFSTLTVSNMSPEDSSIYLCSVSTDGYTFGSGTRLTVV.

Points on this clone: This sample also contains other DNA sequences that code for the same CDR3. The chain carries TRBV7-9 and TRBJ1-2; D perhaps matches TRBD1 (5 bases). CDR3 length equals 14 residues. CDR1 and CDR2 (germline): SEHNR, FQNEAQ (reference sequence). The V gene lost 3 bases and the J gene lost 2 bases, with 10 bases spanning the gap. CDR3 in amino acids: CASSLGGSNYGYTF. CDR3 DNA sequence: TGTGCCAGCAGCTTGGGGGGTTCCAACTATGGCTACACCTTC.

This clone was counted a single time. The chain carries TRBV7-2 and TRBJ2-5; 9 nucleotides line up with TRBD2. From germline, CDR1 is SGHTA and CDR2 FQGNSA. The CDR3 runs 15 residues. V dropped 5 bases and J dropped 2; count of bases not matched to a gene: 6. CDR3 DNA sequence: TGTGCCAGCAGCGATGGACTAGCGCTTCAAGAGACCCAGTACTTC. As protein: CASSDGLALQETQYF.

The chain recombines TRBV18 with TRBJ2-7, with TRBD1 matching over 8 bases. The CDR3 is made up of 15 amino acids. The J segment lost 0 bases and the V segment lost 3 bases, leaving 4 bases of the junction unmatched. The germline CDR1 and CDR2 sequences are KGHSH and LQKENI. The CDR3 DNA follows: TGTGCCAGCTCACCCGGACAGGGTGTCTCCTACGAGCAGTACTTC. It is translated as CASSPGQGVSYEQYF. Looking up the rest from reference TRBV18 and TRBJ2-7 gives the full variable domain: NAGVMQNPRHLVRRRGQEARLRCSPMKGHSHVYWYRQLPEEGLKFMVYLQKENIIDESGMPKERFSAEFPKEGPSILRIQQVVRGDSAAYFCASSPGQGVSYEQYFGPGTRLTVT.

The chain recombines TRBV11-2 with TRBJ2-7; TRBD1 matches 8 bases. V dropped 3 bases and J dropped 3; count of bases not matched to a gene: 4. The CDR3 is made up of 14 amino acids. In germline, CDR1 is SGHAT, CDR2 FQNNGV. The CDR3 protein is CASSFARGLYEQYF. Written as DNA, the CDR3 is TGTGCCAGCAGCTTCGCCAGGGGGCTCTACGAGCAGTACTTC.

The chain is built from TRBV5-1 and TRBJ1-6; 9 bases match TRBD1. The CDR3 has 17 amino acids. V lost 0 bases to trimming and J lost 10 bases; unmatched junction nucleotides: 11. Germline-derived CDR1 and CDR2 are SGHRS and YFSETQ. The CDR3 loop is CASSLDPPTGGWSPLHF. CDR3 in DNA: TGCGCCAGCAGCTTGGACCCCCCCACAGGGGGCTGGTCACCCCTCCACTTT.

V and J are TRBV19 and TRBJ2-5; D is uncertain. This CDR3 spans 13 amino acids. The germline V gene encodes CDR1 LNHDA and CDR2 SQIVND (reference sequence). V lost 5 bases to trimming and J lost 0 bases, with 7 bases between them. This CDR3 is CASSFSDQETQYF. CDR3 DNA sequence: TGTGCCAGTAGTTTTAGTGACCAAGAGACCCAGTACTTC.

The chain carries TRBV11-2 and TRBJ2-7; a weak D match, TRBD1 (5 bases). The CDR3 covers 17 residues. V was clipped by 2 bases and J by 5 bases, with 22 bases between them. Germline loops: CDR1 SGHAT, CDR2 FQNNGV. The CDR3 sequence: CASSLLYMGPLDHEQYF. The DNA of the CDR3 is TGTGCCAGCAGCTTACTTTATATGGGGCCGCTGGACCACGAGCAGTACTTC.

This clone appeared once. V usage is TRBV6-5 and J usage is TRBJ1-5; no definite D call. V shed 7 bases and J shed 4 bases, with 14 bases lying between them. This CDR3 contains 14 residues. CDR1 and CDR2 from the germline V gene are MNHEY and SVGAGI. The CDR3 reads CASTSPTGNQPQHF. CDR3 coding DNA: TGTGCCAGCACCTCACCAACGGGGAATCAGCCCCAGCATTTT.

The chain joins TRBV7-9 to TRBJ2-7; TRBD2 matches at 7 bases. This CDR3 region has 14 residues. Germline V gene sequence: CDR1 SEHNR, CDR2 FQNEAQ (reference sequence). V was clipped by 4 bases and J by 4 bases; unmatched bases: 7. The CDR3 nucleotides are TGTGCCAGCAGCTCTTCGCGGGAGAGGTACGAGCAGTACTTC. Its protein product is CASSSSRERYEQYF.

The chain recombines TRBV19 with TRBJ2-5, with a tentative D call TRBD1 (5 bases). Trimming removed 4 bases at V and 2 bases at J, with 5 bases between. The CDR3 runs 12 residues. Germline assignment: CDR1 LNHDA and CDR2 SQIVND (reference sequence). The CDR3, as DNA: TGTGCCAGTAGTACAGGGCAAGAGACCCAGTACTTC. The encoded protein is CASSTGQETQYF.

V and J are TRBV4-1 and TRBJ1-5, with a possible D match to TRBD1 (6 bases). This CDR3 is built from 15 residues. The V end was cut by 0 bases, the J end by 7 bases, with 13 bases between. The germline V gene has CDR1 MGHRA and CDR2 YSYEKL. CDR3 residues: CASSQEEQGAQPQHF. In DNA form, the CDR3 reads TGCGCCAGCAGCCAAGAGGAACAGGGAGCCCAGCCCCAGCATTTT.

The V gene is TRBV10-1, the J gene TRBJ1-1, with D possibly matching TRBD1 (5 bases). The V end was cut by 3 bases, the J end by 6 bases, with 14 bases between. Germline CDR1 is WNHNN and CDR2 is SYGVQD (reference sequence). The CDR3 sequence is 14 residues long. CDR3 nucleotides: TGCGCCAGCAGTGAAAGGGCCAGGGACTCTGAAGCTTTCTTT. It codes for CASSERARDSEAFF.

The chain employs TRBV6-5 and TRBJ2-7, with TRBD2 as a possible D gene (5 bases). The CDR3 length is 13 residues. With 5 bases removed from V and 0 bases from J, the gap between germline ends came to 8 bases. The germline V gene encodes CDR1 MNHEY and CDR2 SVGAGI. Here the CDR3 DNA reads TGTGCCAGCAGTACCCGGGACTCCTACGAGCAGTACTTC. Amino acid sequence: CASSTRDSYEQYF.

The CDR3 coding sequence is TGTGCCAGCAGCTCCTATAATAGCAATCAGCCCCAGCATTTT. This sequence encodes CASSSYNSNQPQHF. This chain uses TRBV11-2 with TRBJ1-5, with D unclear. V lost 4 bases and J 0 bases, leaving 7 bases between the germline ends. The length of the CDR3 is 14 residues. The V gene's germline CDR1 is SGHAT and CDR2 FQNNGV.

This sequence joins TRBV10-3 and TRBJ2-3; D unresolved. The CDR3 contains 15 residues. Germline assignment: CDR1 ENHRY and CDR2 SYGVKD. Between the trimmed V and J ends, which lost 0 bases and 2 bases, there was a span of 9 bases. The CDR3: CAISESLFSTDTQYF. As DNA, the CDR3 is TGTGCCATCAGTGAGTCCCTCTTTTCCACAGATACGCAGTATTTT.

This chain uses TRBV2 with TRBJ2-7; weak D call: TRBD2 (6 bases). Trimming took off 8 bases at V and 0 bases at J, with 11 bases between the two ends. The CDR3 is made up of 13 amino acids. The germline V gene encodes CDR1 SNHLY and CDR2 FYNNEI. The chain's CDR3 is CASAGGDSYEQYF. DNA for the CDR3: TGTGCCAGCGCAGGAGGGGACTCCTACGAGCAGTACTTC.

The chain links TRBV28 to TRBJ1-1; D not certain. CDR3 length: 13 amino acids. Deletions cut 5 bases from V and 1 base from J, with 8 bases between. From germline, CDR1 is MDHEN and CDR2 SYDVKM. The CDR3 DNA sequence: TGTGCCAGCAGTGTGAGGTCGAACACTGAAGCTTTCTTT. As protein: CASSVRSNTEAFF.